These 4 T cell receptor beta chains originate from one sample sequenced in a study of shared clonotypes between healthy human individuals. Naive CD8 cells, CD45RO-negative and positively selected for CCR7, excluded terminally differentiated effector memory CD45RA+ cells. The repertoire was sequenced with immunoSEQ multiplex PCR; TCRdb's copy has only in-frame clones and lacks some. Here the sample spans fewer than 800,000 clones, just over 90% being singletons. The specimen was naive CD8+ T cells sorted from blood. These receptor sequences come from a man aged 25-40 years in good health.

J is TRBJ2-3 and V is TRBV7-9; the match to TRBD1 covers 7 bases. Germline CDR1 and CDR2: SEHNR and FQNEAQ (reference sequence). This CDR3 comprises 14 residues. Losses at the gene ends were 4 bases for V and 6 bases for J; bases not matched to a gene: 7. The CDR3 nucleotides are TGTGCCAGCAGCTCCCCTTGGGACAGCGATACGCAGTATTTT. The encoded protein is CASSSPWDSDTQYF.

The chain has TRBV27 and TRBJ2-1; 14 bases map to TRBD2. The CDR3 loop spans 13 amino acids. J gave up 8 bases and V 8 bases, and 2 bases lay outside the gene matches. Per germline, CDR1 MNHEY and CDR2 SMNVEV (reference sequence). DNA of the CDR3: TGTGCCAGCGGGACTAGCGGGAGTTATGAGCAGTTCTTC. Protein sequence: CASGTSGSYEQFF.

The chain is built from TRBV4-1 and TRBJ2-7; D gene uncertain. Looked up from germline, CDR1 is MGHRA and CDR2 is YSYEKL. This CDR3 contains 13 residues. Trimming removed 0 bases at V and 6 bases at J, with 9 bases between. The CDR3: CASSQDVSSEQYF. The CDR3 coding sequence is TGCGCCAGCAGCCAAGATGTATCCAGCGAGCAGTACTTC.

The V call is TRBV7-8, the J call TRBJ2-1; the D gene is possibly TRBD2 (5 bases). Deletions cut 3 bases from V and 8 bases from J, with 11 bases between. Germline loops: CDR1 SGHVS, CDR2 FQNEAQ. The CDR3 extends over 13 amino acids. The CDR3 spells CASSFLASHEQFF. The CDR3 DNA sequence: TGTGCCAGCAGCTTCCTAGCTTCACATGAGCAGTTCTTC.